This T cell receptor beta chain derives from a study of OX40 agonist ivuxolimab in advanced cancers. Notes on the study in general: The average count of expanded clones was higher among CD8+ T cells than among CD4+.

Trimming cost V 4 bases and J 4 bases, with 8 bases left between them. Germline CDR1 SGHAT, CDR2 FQNNGV. This CDR3 spans 13 amino acids. Repertoires were generated with immunoSEQ multiplex PCR, while TCRdb's copy carries only in-frame clones and drops some. The table has about 68,000 clones, approximately 81% seen once. Anyone with autoimmune disease history or systemic immunosuppression was excluded. A note on this clone: No antigen is known for it.

This chain joins TRBV11-2 and TRBJ1-5, with unresolved D. The receptor was isolated from an adult with an advanced solid tumor such as melanoma, head and neck, liver or kidney cancer. The input for sequencing was CD4+ or CD8+ T cells sorted from blood, taken in a trial of the OX40 agonist ivuxolimab. The CDR3 coding sequence is TGTGCCAGCAGCTCAACGGTAAATCAGCCCCAGCATTTT. It codes for CASSSTVNQPQHF.